This TCR beta chain was sequenced for a study of human CD8 memory T cell subsets. General study results and limits: Estimates that used Chao1 suggested higher diversity in stem-like memory T cells than in precursor exhausted T cells.

Stem-like memory CD8+ T cells (TSTEM) showed a CCR7+ PD-1- TIGIT- phenotype. What supplied the PBMC was buffy coats of healthy donors. The length of the CDR3 is 15 residues. From germline, CDR1 is PRHDT and CDR2 FYEKMQ (reference sequence). A UMI-labeled 5' RACE approach was the method that produced the TCR beta libraries. Authors' data handling: Each of the TCR beta libraries had somewhere between about 2,900 and 20,000 functional CDR3 beta clonotypes in it. After re-calling the 5' RACE reads, TCRdb lists one entry per CDR3 protein, DNA absent. TCRdb's processing, not the study's, gives the V and J calls here. In total, the table holds 17,000 or so distinct CDR3 sequences. Worth noting for this clonotype: Its antigen is unknown.

The rearrangement joins TRBV13 to TRBJ2-7; TCRdb calls TRBD1, which cannot be checked without DNA. The sequence was collected from a human donor in good health. Sequenced material: CD8+ stem-like memory T cells (TSCM and TCM) sorted from PBMCs. Subset defined: stem-like memory CD8 T cells (TSTEM), CCR7+ PD-1- TIGIT-. CDR3 in amino acids: CASSSKGTGGLEQYF. Based on the CDR3 plus reference TRBV13 and TRBJ2-7, the full variable domain is AAGVIQSPRHLIKEKRETATLKCYPIPRHDTVYWYQQGPGQDPQFLISFYEKMQSDKGSIPDRFSAQQFSDYHSELNMSSLELGDSALYFCASSSKGTGGLEQYFGPGTRLTVT.